One sample yielded the 25 T cell receptor beta chains listed below, sequenced in a study of T cell repertoires in cytomegalovirus infection. These receptors' targets are unknown. TCRdb reprocessed the reads via MiXCR and lists one record per CDR3 protein. The table includes roughly 120,000 distinct CDR3 sequences, over 25% detected once. Sequenced here: CD8+ T cells from cultured PBMCs, sampled from culture after CMV antigen stimulation. The receptors originated from a human donor in good health (CMV status not recorded). Some clones in this sample may be carry-over from other donors' samples.

This sequence joins TRBV12-5 and TRBJ2-7, with 9 nucleotides matching TRBD1. Germline V gene data show CDR1 as LGHNT and CDR2 as FRNRAP. CDR3 length: 16 amino acids. The trim removed 6 bases at V and 5 bases at J, leaving 14 bases unmatched. CDR3 sequence reads: CASGPGYGTGRHEQYF. The CDR3 bases are TGTGCTAGTGGCCCAGGATATGGGACAGGGCGGCACGAGCAGTACTTC. Complete variable domain (other parts from reference TRBV12-5 and TRBJ2-7): DARVTQTPRHKVTEMGQEVTMRCQPILGHNTVFWYRQTMMQGLELLAYFRNRAPLDDSGMPKDRFSAEMPDATLATLKIQPSEPRDSAVYFCASGPGYGTGRHEQYFGPGTRLTVT.

This clonotype has more than one count but fewer than ten. This chain joins TRBV7-6 and TRBJ1-6; D is unclear. Trimming pared 3 bases from V and 7 bases from J, leaving 10 bases between. The CDR3 is made up of 14 amino acids. Germline CDR1 and CDR2: SGHVS and FNYEAQ. The DNA of the CDR3 is TGTGCCAGCAGCTTTGGGGTTATCAATTCACCCCTCCACTTT. Its translation: CASSFGVINSPLHF. The entire variable domain, with the rest obtained from reference TRBV7-6 and TRBJ1-6, is as follows: GAGVSQSPRYKVTKRGQDVALRCDPISGHVSLYWYRQALGQGPEFLTYFNYEAQQDKSGLPNDRFSAERPEGSISTLTIQRTEQRDSAMYRCASSFGVINSPLHFGNGTRLTVT.

This clonotype was found many times. The chain is built from TRBV2 and TRBJ1-1, with D maybe TRBD1 (5 bases). The CDR3 contains 12 residues. Trimming pared 2 bases from V and 10 bases from J, leaving 11 bases between. Looked up from germline, CDR1 is SNHLY and CDR2 is FYNNEI. The CDR3 spells CASSEIRVGAFF. In DNA, the CDR3 is TGTGCCAGCAGTGAAATCAGGGTTGGAGCTTTCTTT.

V usage is TRBV7-4 and J usage is TRBJ2-3, with TRBD1 matching 8 bases. V lost 4 bases, J lost 3 bases, and 9 bases stayed unmatched. The CDR3 consists of 16 residues. Germline V gene sequence: CDR1 SGHVT, CDR2 SQSDAQ. For the CDR3, the DNA is TGTGCCAGCAGCTCGCCGCGGGACAGGTCAACAGATACGCAGTATTTT. This encodes CASSSPRDRSTDTQYF.

The chain links TRBV28 to TRBJ1-2, with a tentative D call TRBD1 (6 bases). Looked up from germline, CDR1 is MDHEN and CDR2 is SYDVKM. Between the trimmed V and J ends, which lost 6 bases and 8 bases, there was a span of 13 bases. The CDR3 has 12 residues. CDR3: CASSRGGYGYTF. CDR3 in DNA: TGTGCCAGCAGCCGAGGGGGGTACGGCTACACCTTC.

This clonotype was seen repeatedly, ten times or more. The rearrangement uses TRBV7-8 and TRBJ2-7, with D perhaps TRBD1 (6 bases). The CDR3 extends over 12 amino acids. The germline gives CDR1 SGHVS, CDR2 FQNEAQ. V was pared by 7 bases and J by 4 bases, with 11 bases between. CDR3 loop: CASMGAAYEQYF. The CDR3 region has the DNA TGTGCCAGCATGGGGGCCGCTTACGAGCAGTACTTC.

V usage is TRBV12-3 or TRBV12-4 and J usage is TRBJ1-1; 7 positions match TRBD1. The V and J ends lost 2 bases and 3 bases, in that order; junction bases with no gene match: 15. The CDR3 covers 18 residues. The CDR3 DNA reads as TGTGCCAGCAGTTTAAGGGGGCCGGGGGAGGGGCTTGACACTGAAGCTTTCTTT. This encodes CASSLRGPGEGLDTEAFF.

The chain recombines TRBV18 with TRBJ2-5, with 7 positions matching TRBD2. From germline, CDR1 is KGHSH and CDR2 LQKENI. V dropped 3 bases and J dropped 3; count of bases not matched to a gene: 16. The CDR3 has 18 residues. CDR3: CASSPPTDWALAEETQYF. The CDR3 nucleotides read TGTGCCAGCTCACCTCCGACAGACTGGGCGCTAGCGGAAGAGACCCAGTACTTC.

This chain joins TRBV11-3 and TRBJ1-1; D possibly corresponds to TRBD1 (5 bases). CDR3 length equals 15 residues. Germline V gene lookup returns CDR1 SGHNT and CDR2 YENEEA. The V and J ends lost 5 bases and 1 base respectively, with 14 bases between them. The CDR3 protein is CASSHSWDPNTEAFF. CDR3 DNA sequence: TGTGCCAGCAGCCATTCGTGGGACCCGAACACTGAAGCTTTCTTT. The variable domain in full, completed from reference TRBV11-3 and TRBJ1-1, reads EAGVVQSPRYKIIEKKQPVAFWCNPISGHNTLYWYLQNLGQGPELLIRYENEEAVDDSQLPKDRFSAERLKGVDSTLKIQPAELGDSAVYLCASSHSWDPNTEAFFGQGTRLTVV.

This clonotype has a count of ten or more. The chain links TRBV7-3 to TRBJ2-7; the D gene is possibly TRBD1 (6 bases). The CDR3 is made up of 14 amino acids. CDR1 is SGHTA, CDR2 FQGTGA, per germline. The germline V and J ends were trimmed by 3 bases and 5 bases, with 14 bases remaining between them. The CDR3 reads CASSFSPGAHEQYF. Here the CDR3 DNA reads TGTGCCAGCAGCTTCTCCCCAGGGGCTCACGAGCAGTACTTC.

The chain combines TRBV7-8 with TRBJ2-1, with TRBD2 matching 8 bases. The length of the CDR3 is 16 residues. V was pared by 6 bases and J by 2 bases, with 9 bases of the junction left unmatched. Germline CDR1 is SGHVS and CDR2 is FQNEAQ. As DNA, the CDR3 is TGTGCCAGCAGTGATTATGACGGGGGGGCCTACAATGAGCAGTTCTTC. It is translated as CASSDYDGGAYNEQFF.

The chain employs TRBV2 and TRBJ2-3; D gene unclear. The CDR3 has 13 residues. Trimming removed 7 bases from V and 4 bases from J, with 12 bases in between. Germline assignment: CDR1 SNHLY and CDR2 FYNNEI. CDR3 protein: CASTSTFSDTQYF. The CDR3 bases are TGTGCCAGCACCTCCACGTTCTCAGATACGCAGTATTTT.

This clonotype appeared a few times. V gene TRBV7-6 combines with J gene TRBJ2-5; D may be TRBD1 or TRBD2 (5 bases each). The length of the CDR3 is 15 residues. Trimming left V 4 bases short and J 5 bases short, with 17 bases between. Germline-derived CDR1 and CDR2 are SGHVS and FNYEAQ. The CDR3 DNA reads TGTGCCAGCAGCTCCACGACCGGGGCGCTGGAGACCCAGTACTTC. Translating gives CASSSTTGALETQYF. The complete variable domain, with remaining parts taken from reference TRBV7-6 and TRBJ2-5, reads GAGVSQSPRYKVTKRGQDVALRCDPISGHVSLYWYRQALGQGPEFLTYFNYEAQQDKSGLPNDRFSAERPEGSISTLTIQRTEQRDSAMYRCASSSTTGALETQYFGPGTRLLVL.

This sequence joins TRBV12-3 or TRBV12-4 and TRBJ2-7; possible D gene TRBD1, 5 bases. CDR3 length: 15 residues. V lost 5 bases, J lost 3 bases, and 17 bases lay in between. The CDR3, as DNA: TGTGCCAGCAGTACGCGCCAGGACACAGTCTACGAGCAGTACTTC. Translating it yields CASSTRQDTVYEQYF.

This clonotype has more than one count but fewer than ten. The junction differs from germline at one of its ends, possibly a read error. The V gene is TRBV7-7, the J gene TRBJ2-2; D not certain. This CDR3 region has 14 residues. From germline, CDR1 is SSHAT and CDR2 FNYEAQ (reference sequence). The DNA for the CDR3 is TGTGCTAGCAGCTTGACCGCTAACACCGGGGAGCTGTTTTTT. Residues: CASSLTANTGELFF.

This clonotype was seen a few times. The V and J genes are TRBV5-4 and TRBJ1-6; D is perhaps TRBD1 (6 bases). CDR3 size: 16 residues. Germline CDR1 and CDR2: SGHNT and YYREEE (reference sequence). V gave up 0 bases and J gave up 9 bases, with 16 bases separating them. CDR3 nucleotide sequence: TGTGCCAGCAGCTTGGCCCAGAGGTCAGGGGCTTCACCCCTCCACTTT. This sequence encodes CASSLAQRSGASPLHF.

In this sample, this clonotype turned up a few times. The junction departs from the called germline gene at one end, perhaps through a read error. This chain uses TRBV5-3 with TRBJ2-3; 8 bases map to TRBD2. TRBV5-3 is classed as an ORF, of uncertain function. The CDR3 spans 16 residues. CDR3 loop: CASSLAGGRQEYTQYF. Here the CDR3 DNA reads TGTGCCAGCAGCTTGGCGGGGGGTAGACAAGAGTATACGCAGTATTTT.

This clonotype has only a few counts. This sequence joins TRBV10-3 and TRBJ1-5; TRBD1 matches at 7 bases. Germline assignment: CDR1 ENHRY and CDR2 SYGVKD. V trimming: 2 bases; J trimming: 3 bases; junction bases outside the gene matches: 4. CDR3 length: 15 residues. CDR3 amino acids: CAISEMTGINQPQHF. For the CDR3, the DNA is TGTGCCATCAGTGAGATGACAGGGATCAATCAGCCCCAGCATTTT.

CDR3 nucleotides: TGTGCCAGCAGCTTACCCGGGACTAGCTATACGCAGTATTTT. It encodes CASSLPGTSYTQYF. The chain uses TRBV7-6 and TRBJ2-3, with 9 bases fitting TRBD2. Germline lookup yields CDR1 SGHVS and CDR2 FNYEAQ. V lost 2 bases and J lost 7; bases outside the gene matches: 4. The CDR3 loop spans 14 amino acids.

This clonotype was detected ten times or more. V gene TRBV4-2 combines with J gene TRBJ2-1, with 11 bases that match TRBD2. This CDR3 has 16 residues. From germline, CDR1 is LGHNA and CDR2 YNFKEQ. Trimming removed 0 bases from V and 7 bases from J; junction bases left unmatched: 5. The CDR3 reads CASSQDGSGGANEQFF. CDR3 DNA sequence: TGTGCCAGCAGCCAAGATGGTAGCGGGGGGGCAAATGAGCAGTTCTTC.

Only a few counts were recorded for this clonotype. V is TRBV19 and J is TRBJ1-5; possibly TRBD1 for D (6 bases). Germline V gene data show CDR1 as LNHDA and CDR2 as SQIVND (reference sequence). The CDR3 covers 22 residues. Trimming left V 2 bases short and J 6 bases short, with 35 bases between. The CDR3 DNA reads TGTGCCAGTAGTATAAATCTGGACGTCCCTCTATATACCCCCAGGGGCCGTCAGCCCCAGCATTTT. Its protein is CASSINLDVPLYTPRGRQPQHF.

In this sample, this clonotype turned up a few times. This chain joins TRBV4-3 and TRBJ2-3; 8 bases map to TRBD2. V lost 2 bases, J lost 0 bases, and 7 bases stayed unmatched. In germline, CDR1 is LGHNA, CDR2 YSLEER. The CDR3 runs 17 residues. In DNA form, the CDR3 reads TGCGCCAGCAGCCAACAACCTAGCGGGTCTAGCACAGATACGCAGTATTTT. Amino acid sequence: CASSQQPSGSSTDTQYF.

There are a few counts of this clonotype. The genes are TRBV7-3 and TRBJ2-5; D possibly corresponds to TRBD1 (6 bases). The CDR3 totals 14 residues. Per germline, CDR1 SGHTA and CDR2 FQGTGA. The ends were cut back, 6 bases at V and 5 bases at J, with 16 bases in the middle. The CDR3 bases are TGTGCCAGCAGTGATACAGGGTTGGGGGAGACCCAGTACTTC. Amino acids: CASSDTGLGETQYF.

J is TRBJ1-1 and V is TRBV27; possible D gene TRBD1, 5 bases. CDR1 and CDR2 from the germline V gene are MNHEY and SMNVEV (reference sequence). The CDR3 runs to 15 residues. V was trimmed by 4 bases and J by 3 bases, leaving 15 bases between them. The chain's CDR3 is CASSSWGSGYTEAFF. For the CDR3, the DNA is TGTGCCAGCAGTTCGTGGGGGAGTGGGTACACTGAAGCTTTCTTT.

The chain recombines TRBV12-3 or TRBV12-4 with TRBJ2-1; D is uncertain. Trimming removed 3 bases from V and 5 bases from J, with 5 bases in between. The CDR3 is made up of 12 amino acids. The CDR3 DNA follows: TGTGCCAGCAGTTTTGGTAACAATGAGCAGTTCTTC. Its translation is CASSFGNNEQFF.